This record concerns one T cell receptor beta chain sequence. The target antigen is unknown. An absence of ophthalmopathy progression within 18 months meant stable Graves' hyperthyroidism. PBMCs were derived from roughly 9.6 ml fresh peripheral blood. RNA transcripts provided the source from which TCR beta CDR3 regions were amplified. TCR CDR3 underwent first-round RT-PCR with the HTBI primer set. TCRdb called the multiplex PCR reads again in MiXCR, with one record for every CDR3 protein. The sample carries under 650,000 distinct CDR3 sequences, roughly 16% recorded once. This sample is drawn from a study of T cells in Graves' hyperthyroidism and ophthalmopathy. Notes on the study in general: In the blood, most expanded thyroid clonotypes above 0.001 appeared as well. Ophthalmopathy was separated from stable hyperthyroidism by a 13 V-J model.

Germline V CDR1 and CDR2: SGHNT, YENEEA. This CDR3 has 16 residues. Losses at the gene ends were 1 base for V and 5 bases for J; bases not matched to a gene: 4. The clonotype originates from a woman aged 25 to 39 with Graves' hyperthyroidism. The chain uses TRBV11-3 and TRBJ2-2; 10 nucleotides agree with TRBD2. Sequencing was performed on blood. CDR3 sequence (DNA): TGTGCCAGCAGCTTAGGTTCGACTAGCGGGACCGGGGAGCTGTTTTTT. Protein product: CASSLGSTSGTGELFF.